A single sample gave rise to the 22 T cell receptor beta chains below, sequenced in a study of CD8 T cells in Susac syndrome. RNA totalling about 0.45 to 1 ug underwent reverse transcription with random hexamers. TCRdb fed the immunoSEQ multiplex PCR reads into MiXCR, producing one record per CDR3 protein. The repertoire holds about 180,000 distinct CDR3 sequences, with 85% to 95% as singletons. Sequencing input: CD8+ T cells from PBMCs. These receptors were taken from a human donor with multiple sclerosis.

The rearrangement joins TRBV29-1 to TRBJ2-2, with D tentatively TRBD2 (5 bases). Germline V gives CDR1 SQVTM, CDR2 ANQGSEA. This CDR3 contains 15 residues. The CDR3 coding sequence is TGCAACGTAAGAGGGTGGGTGGAGAACACCGGGGAGCTGTTTTTT. It encodes CNVRGWVENTGELFF.

The CDR3 DNA follows: TGTGCCACCGGACAGGGGGCGAATGGCTACACCTTC. This codes for CATGQGANGYTF. The rearrangement links TRBV19 to TRBJ1-2, with 11 bases that match TRBD1. The CDR3 consists of 12 residues. CDR1 and CDR2 (germline): LNHDA, SQIVND (reference sequence). V trimming: 10 bases; J trimming: 6 bases; junction bases outside the gene matches: 4.

The chain uses TRBV15 and TRBJ2-7, with D possibly TRBD2 on 5 matching bases. This CDR3 is built from 13 residues. The germline CDR1 and CDR2 sequences are LNHNV and YYDKDF (reference sequence). V was pared by 0 bases and J by 5 bases, with 8 bases between. In DNA, the CDR3 is TGTGCCACCAGCAGAGACCGGGATCACGAGCAGTACTTC. Its translation: CATSRDRDHEQYF.

The chain uses TRBV4-2 and TRBJ2-1, with D maybe TRBD2 (6 bases). This CDR3 region has 15 residues. The germline V gene encodes CDR1 LGHNA and CDR2 YNFKEQ. Trimming cost V 1 base and J 8 bases, with 15 bases left between them. The DNA of the CDR3 is TGTGCCAGCAGCCAAGTAACTAGCCCGATGGATGAGCAGTTCTTC. As protein: CASSQVTSPMDEQFF.

The rearrangement joins TRBV15 to TRBJ1-1; D gene unclear. CDR3 size: 18 residues. The germline V gene has CDR1 LNHNV and CDR2 YYDKDF (reference sequence). V was trimmed by 0 bases and J by 1 base, leaving 18 bases between them. The CDR3, as DNA: TGTGCCACCAGCAGAGATCGGGGAAGGGCTCGGAAGAACACTGAAGCTTTCTTT. It is translated as CATSRDRGRARKNTEAFF. Drawing the rest from reference TRBV15 and TRBJ1-1, the complete variable domain is DAMVIQNPRYQVTQFGKPVTLSCSQTLNHNVMYWYQQKSSQAPKLLFHYYDKDFNNEADTPDNFQSRRPNTSFCFLDIRSPGLGDTAMYLCATSRDRGRARKNTEAFFGQGTRLTVV.

This clonotype was found once. Lacking the conserved final phenylalanine or tryptophan, this CDR3 likely reflects a read error. The rearrangement joins TRBV13 to TRBJ2-7; D may correspond to TRBD1 or TRBD2 (5 bases each). Germline V gene data show CDR1 as PRHDT and CDR2 as FYEKMQ (reference sequence). The CDR3 has 15 residues. V was shortened by 0 bases and J by 4 bases, with 13 bases between the two germline ends. CDR3 bases: TGTGCCAGCAGCTTAGGTCGAGGGGTTGTTTACGAGCAGTACCTC. This sequence encodes CASSLGRGVVYEQYL.

This chain joins TRBV2 and TRBJ2-7; 13 bases align to TRBD2. V was pared by 4 bases and J by 2 bases, with 11 bases of the junction left unmatched. The CDR3 runs 18 residues. Per the germline V gene, CDR1 is SNHLY and CDR2 is FYNNEI. The CDR3 reads CASSAPGTSGIFTYEQYF. CDR3 sequence (DNA): TGTGCCAGCAGTGCCCCCGGGACTAGCGGGATTTTTACCTACGAGCAGTACTTC.

This clonotype has a handful of counts. The chain is built from TRBV11-2 and TRBJ2-7; 7 bases fit TRBD2. V lost 1 base and J lost 3; bases outside the gene matches: 6. This CDR3 comprises 15 residues. From germline, CDR1 is SGHAT and CDR2 FQNNGV. The CDR3 sequence is CASSLGLADLYEQYF. The CDR3 region has the DNA TGTGCCAGCAGCTTAGGGCTAGCGGATCTCTACGAGCAGTACTTC.

The genes are TRBV3-1 and TRBJ1-5; possibly TRBD1 for D (5 bases). This CDR3 has 13 amino acids. CDR1 and CDR2 from the germline V gene are LGHDT and YNNKEL (reference sequence). V lost 2 bases and J 5 bases, leaving 7 bases between the germline ends. CDR3 DNA sequence: TGTGCCAGCAGCCAACCAGGGCATCAGCCCCAGCATTTT. Its protein product is CASSQPGHQPQHF.

The chain combines TRBV9 with TRBJ2-5; 7 bases align to TRBD2. There are 16 residues in the CDR3. Germline V gene data show CDR1 as SGDLS and CDR2 as YYNGEE. Trimming took 4 bases from V and 5 from J; bases not matched to a gene: 14. CDR3 protein: CASSPGGGDFGETQYF. The CDR3 DNA sequence: TGTGCCAGCAGCCCCGGGGGAGGGGACTTCGGCGAGACCCAGTACTTC.

J is TRBJ2-1 and V is TRBV29-1; D ambiguous. This CDR3 region has 14 residues. V was shortened by 1 base and J by 0 bases, with 7 bases between the two germline ends. Germline CDR1 reads SQVTM; CDR2 reads ANQGSEA. The CDR3 loop is CSVEAESSYNEQFF. Here the CDR3 DNA reads TGCAGCGTTGAAGCGGAAAGCTCCTACAATGAGCAGTTCTTC.

The rearrangement joins TRBV28 to TRBJ1-4; 9 nucleotides agree with TRBD1. The germline gives CDR1 MDHEN, CDR2 SYDVKM. V lost 3 bases to trimming and J lost 7 bases; unmatched junction nucleotides: 3. This CDR3 comprises 14 residues. CDR3 amino acids: CASSLGTGLEKLFF. In DNA form, the CDR3 reads TGTGCCAGCAGTTTGGGGACAGGGCTTGAAAAACTGTTTTTT.

This chain connects TRBV5-1 to TRBJ2-1; D perhaps matches TRBD2 (5 bases). Germline-derived CDR1 and CDR2 are SGHRS and YFSETQ. The CDR3 has 14 amino acids. V was shortened by 0 bases and J by 6 bases, with 10 bases between the two germline ends. CDR3 sequence (DNA): TGCGCCAGCAGCTTGGCCAGGACTTCCAATGAGCAGTTCTTC. It is translated as CASSLARTSNEQFF.

V gene TRBV6-5 combines with J gene TRBJ2-5; D possibly corresponds to TRBD2 (5 bases). Germline V gives CDR1 MNHEY, CDR2 SVGAGI. The CDR3 is 15 residues long. With 6 bases removed from V and 3 bases from J, the gap between germline ends came to 17 bases. CDR3 loop: CASRRHHVREETQYF. CDR3 coding DNA: TGTGCCAGCAGAAGACACCATGTGAGGGAAGAGACCCAGTACTTC.

The chain couples TRBV7-8 to TRBJ1-2, with D uncertain. Trimming removed 1 base at V and 7 bases at J, with 13 bases between. The germline V gene has CDR1 SGHVS and CDR2 FQNEAQ. This CDR3 is built from 14 residues. Written as DNA, the CDR3 is TGTGCCAGCAGCTTAGAGGCAGGAGTCTTTGGCTACACCTTC. Amino acid sequence: CASSLEAGVFGYTF.

The chain employs TRBV5-4 and TRBJ1-2, with 8 bases aligning to TRBD1. With V trimmed by 2 bases and J by 8 bases, 8 bases remained unmatched. CDR1 SGHNT and CDR2 YYREEE come from the germline V gene (reference sequence). CDR3 size: 14 residues. This CDR3 is CASSFGQGAGGYTF. CDR3 nucleotide sequence: TGTGCCAGCAGCTTTGGCCAGGGGGCGGGAGGCTACACCTTC.

The chain uses TRBV20-1 and TRBJ2-1; no definite D call. The germline V gene has CDR1 DFQATT and CDR2 SNEGSKA (reference sequence). This CDR3 is built from 14 residues. V lost 4 bases and J lost 8, with 18 bases in between. The CDR3 loop reads CSATHDGARDEQFF. The DNA of the CDR3 is TGCAGTGCTACCCATGATGGAGCGCGCGATGAGCAGTTCTTC.

The chain has TRBV5-6 and TRBJ2-1; D is perhaps TRBD1 (5 bases). This CDR3 contains 13 residues. CDR1 is SGHDT and CDR2 is YYEEEE in the germline V gene. Trimming removed 3 bases from V and 6 bases from J, with 10 bases in between. CDR3 sequence (DNA): TGTGCCAGCAGCTGGGGCCTCCGCAATGAGCAGTTCTTC. Its protein product is CASSWGLRNEQFF. The whole variable domain, filled in from reference TRBV5-6 and TRBJ2-1, reads DAGVTQSPTHLIKTRGQQVTLRCSPKSGHDTVSWYQQALGQGPQFIFQYYEEEERQRGNFPDRFSGHQFPNYSSELNVNALLLGDSALYLCASSWGLRNEQFFGPGTRLTVL.

J is TRBJ2-1 and V is TRBV13; 9 nucleotides match TRBD2. This CDR3 has 15 amino acids. V was clipped by 3 bases and J by 5 bases; unmatched bases: 5. Germline V gene lookup returns CDR1 PRHDT and CDR2 FYEKMQ (reference sequence). CDR3: CASSLGTSRNNEQFF. The DNA of the CDR3 is TGTGCCAGCAGCTTGGGGACTAGCAGAAACAATGAGCAGTTCTTC.

The genes are TRBV12-3 or TRBV12-4 and TRBJ1-5; tentatively, D is TRBD1 (5 bases). The CDR3 is 16 residues long. V shed 4 bases and J shed 0 bases, with 13 bases lying between them. The CDR3 nucleotides read TGTGCCAGCAGTTCTGATGGGGGGAATAGCAATCAGCCCCAGCATTTT. This encodes CASSSDGGNSNQPQHF.

The chain employs TRBV2 and TRBJ2-1; 8 bases are a match to TRBD2. The CDR3 has 14 residues. CDR1 is SNHLY and CDR2 is FYNNEI in the germline V gene. Losses at the gene ends were 8 bases for V and 1 base for J; bases not matched to a gene: 4. CDR3 bases: TGTGCCAGCCCCGGGACTAGATCCTACAATGAGCAGTTCTTC. Protein: CASPGTRSYNEQFF.

The rearrangement uses TRBV29-1 and TRBJ1-1, with unresolved D. Germline V gene sequence: CDR1 SQVTM, CDR2 ANQGSEA. The V and J ends lost 6 bases and 3 bases respectively, with 23 bases between them. This CDR3 spans 16 amino acids. CDR3: CSVRSVGLGFDTEAFF. CDR3 DNA: TGCAGCGTGAGGAGTGTGGGTTTAGGGTTCGACACTGAAGCTTTCTTT.